This TCR beta chain is from a study of T cells and Merkel cell carcinoma outcomes. With regard to this clone: The target antigen is unknown.

General observations from the study: Repertoire plus T-cell density reportedly predicted Merkel cell carcinoma outcomes.

The V end was cut by 8 bases, the J end by 1 base, with 19 bases between. The CDR3 loop spans 16 amino acids. Germline assignment: CDR1 KGHSH and CDR2 LQKENI. The data were produced by immunoSEQ multiplex PCR, yet TCRdb's version contains in-frame clones alone and is incomplete. The data contain some 15,000 clones, 80% to 90% of them singletons. This chain connects TRBV18 to TRBJ2-3; weak D call: TRBD1 (7 bases). The receptor comes from a human donor with Merkel cell carcinoma. The sample consisted of tumor tissue from Merkel cell carcinoma. The CDR3 protein is CASDPGGGGRTDTQYF. CDR3 bases: TGTGCCAGCGATCCAGGAGGGGGCGGACGCACAGATACGCAGTATTTT.